The 9 T cell receptor beta chains reported below all come from one sample, sequenced in a study of vaccination effects on CD4 cells after COVID-19. Method: immunoSEQ multiplex PCR; TCRdb's copy keeps in-frame clones and lacks some. The repertoire holds under 40,000 clones, 68% seen once, with 3.5% to 4.5% in the top ten. Their recognized antigens are unknown. Researchers isolated CD4+ T cells once about 11 days of culture had elapsed. This specimen consisted of CD4+ T cells from PBMCs cultured without peptide, obtained before COVID-19 vaccination. The receptor set was obtained from a human donor who received a COVID-19 vaccine.

V and J are TRBV12-1 and TRBJ2-1; TRBD2 was called by the table and not checked on the DNA. TRBV12-1 is described as a pseudogene. CDR3 length: 16 amino acids. The CDR3 loop reads CASSFHGGRAYNEQFF. As DNA, the CDR3 is TGTGCCAGCAGCTTTCACGGCGGGAGGGCTTACAATGAGCAGTTCTTC.

This chain links TRBV5-1 with TRBJ2-5; D unclear. The CDR3 extends over 13 amino acids. Germline CDR1 reads SGHRS; CDR2 reads YFSETQ. V was shortened by 1 base and J by 5 bases, with 9 bases between the two germline ends. As DNA, the CDR3 is TGCGCCAGCAGCTTGCAGCTGGGTGAGACCCAGTACTTC. This sequence encodes CASSLQLGETQYF.

The CDR3 bases are TGCGCCAGCAGCCTGACTCCCGTGCAGGGTAGCGAGCAGTACTTC. As protein: CASSLTPVQGSEQYF. This sequence joins TRBV5-1 and TRBJ2-7; possible D gene TRBD1, 5 bases. V was cut by 4 bases and J by 6 bases, with 20 bases left in between. The germline V gene has CDR1 SGHRS and CDR2 YFSETQ. This CDR3 region has 15 residues.

Details on this clone: One junction end does not reproduce the germline sequence, and a read error may be involved. V is TRBV12-3 or TRBV12-4 and J is TRBJ2-7; D is perhaps TRBD1 (6 bases). The CDR3 runs 13 residues. This CDR3 is CASSLQQGGPIAF. In DNA, the CDR3 is TGTGCCAGCAGTTTACAACAGGGCGGGCCTATCGCTTTC.

This chain uses TRBV19 with TRBJ2-7; D possibly corresponds to TRBD1 (5 bases). Trimming left V 5 bases short and J 1 base short, with 9 bases between. CDR1 and CDR2 from the germline V gene are LNHDA and SQIVND (reference sequence). CDR3 size: 13 residues. The CDR3 sequence: CASSADNSYEQYF. CDR3 bases: TGTGCCAGTAGTGCGGACAATTCCTACGAGCAGTACTTC.

The chain uses TRBV18 and TRBJ1-5; D gene unclear. The V end was cut by 1 base, the J end by 0 bases, with 4 bases between. The CDR3 sequence is 14 residues long. Germline V gene sequence: CDR1 KGHSH, CDR2 LQKENI. CDR3 amino acids: CASSPQDSNQPQHF. In DNA form, the CDR3 reads TGTGCCAGCTCACCACAGGATAGCAATCAGCCCCAGCATTTT. The whole variable domain, remainder taken from reference TRBV18 and TRBJ1-5, is NAGVMQNPRHLVRRRGQEARLRCSPMKGHSHVYWYRQLPEEGLKFMVYLQKENIIDESGMPKERFSAEFPKEGPSILRIQQVVRGDSAAYFCASSPQDSNQPQHFGDGTRLSIL.

The chain has TRBV1 and TRBJ1-4. TRBV1 is labeled a pseudogene. CDR3 length: 14 residues. In DNA, the CDR3 is TGCACCGTCTATATAGGGCCACACCCCGGAAAACTGTTTTTT. Its translation: CTVYIGPHPGKLFF.

V and J are TRBV19 and TRBJ1-3, with TRBD1 matching over 10 bases. Germline CDR1 and CDR2: LNHDA and SQIVND (reference sequence). CDR3 size: 14 residues. The junction had 2 bases not matched to a gene; V was cut back by 6 bases and J by 3 bases. CDR3 DNA sequence: TGTGCCAGTAGCGACAGGGGGCTTGGAAACACCATATATTTT. Translating gives CASSDRGLGNTIYF.

This clone was recorded a few times. The junction shows a germline mismatch at one end, possibly a read error. The V gene is TRBV7-9, the J gene TRBJ1-5, with D perhaps matching TRBD1 (5 bases). This CDR3 region has 11 residues. The germline CDR1 and CDR2 sequences are SEHNR and FQNEAQ (reference sequence). The CDR3 loop is CASSRGGGVYF. CDR3 in DNA: TGTGCCAGCAGCCGGGGCGGCGGCGTGTATTTT.